This T cell receptor (beta chain) is drawn from a study of T cell repertoires in cytomegalovirus infection (dated by TCRdb to about 2019). Regarding the study in general: Donor HLA type was relevant to the analysis, because carriage of CMV infection together with the matching HLA type was indicated by public TCR beta signatures. The research as a whole found: Cumulative frequency of public TCR beta family members discriminated carriers of CMV infection plus the relevant HLA type in this cohort and an independent approximately 360-donor cohort. The ex vivo response was dominated by HLA-C-restricted CMV-specific TCR beta clonotypes, which also provided the single most frequent clonotype in two of eight donors.

This clonotype appeared a few times. Its recognized antigen is unknown. Base qualities are missing; no much larger clone stands one base away. The data were produced on an Illumina HiSeq 1500. Through fastp at Q25 and MiXCR, TCRdb rebuilt clones from the public reads, retaining in-frame beta chains. One record per CDR3 amino acid sequence lists the most common genes and DNA. The sample profile shows under 850,000 distinct CDR3 sequences; under 40% of them were found once. Of the sample, roughly 2.9% is held by the ten largest clones. CDR1 and CDR2, looked up from the germline V gene (reference sequence), are LNHDA and SQIVND. The CDR3 runs 13 amino acids, cysteine and phenylalanine included. The kept DNA is CDR3 alone, 39 bases in frame from the first base. The junction carries 14 bases between V and J, which are trimmed by 1 base and 11 bases respectively.

This clonotype was obtained from a human donor in good health (CMV status not recorded). Some clones in this sample may be carry-over from other donors' samples. This receptor chain uses TRBV19 and TRBJ1-1, with no D gene named confidently. The material sequenced was PBMCs. The CDR3 in this case is CASSIGAGAHAFF. The sequenced DNA: TGTGCCAGTAGTATAGGAGCAGGCGCTCATGCTTTCTTT. The entire variable domain, with the stretches around the CDR3 drawn from the reference TRBV19 and TRBJ1-1 proteins, is DGGITQSPKYLFRKEGQNVTLSCEQNLNHDAMYWYRQDPGQGLRLIYYSQIVNDFQKGDIAEGYSVSREKKESFPLTVTSAQKNPTAFYLCASSIGAGAHAFFGQGTRLTVV.